Shown below are 28 T cell receptor beta chains from a single sample sequenced in a study of human T cells and chemical hapten exposure. Indicated time point: patch test 1, 2 weeks after DPC sensitization. The treatment: therapeutic diphenylcyclopropenone sensitization with weekly scalp DPC. TCRdb ran MiXCR on the RACE reads and lists one entry per CDR3 protein. The sample includes 180,000 or so distinct CDR3 sequences, about 15% of them seen just once. Source: whole blood, taken in connection with sensitization to the hapten diphenylcyclopropenone (DPC). These receptors were obtained from a woman aged 30 to 39 with alopecia areata. Some clones in this sample may be carry-over from other donors' samples.

This clonotype was counted at least ten times. The chain carries TRBV11-2 and TRBJ2-3, with D unresolved. V was shortened by 5 bases and J by 2 bases, with 5 bases between the two germline ends. Germline loops: CDR1 SGHAT, CDR2 FQNNGV. This CDR3 spans 12 amino acids. This chain's CDR3 is CASSATTDTQYF. CDR3 nucleotide sequence: TGTGCCAGCAGCGCAACCACAGATACGCAGTATTTT.

This clonotype was detected only a few times. The chain links TRBV11-1 to TRBJ1-6, with D hard to call. The CDR3 length is 14 residues. Germline V gives CDR1 SGHAT, CDR2 FQDESV (reference sequence). V was clipped by 1 base and J by 7 bases, with 8 bases between them. The CDR3 reads CASSLDPTNSPLHF. CDR3 DNA: TGTGCCAGCAGCTTAGATCCCACAAATTCACCCCTCCACTTT.

This chain uses TRBV28 with TRBJ2-1, with D possibly called TRBD1 or TRBD2 (5 bases each). The CDR3 runs to 15 residues. Trimming pared 5 bases from V and 5 bases from J, leaving 16 bases between. The germline V gene has CDR1 MDHEN and CDR2 SYDVKM. CDR3 DNA sequence: TGTGCCAGCAGTGATCCCGGGGCAGCAGACAATGAGCAGTTCTTC. Translating it yields CASSDPGAADNEQFF.

This clonotype was found many times. The chain links TRBV5-1 to TRBJ2-1; 7 positions match TRBD2. CDR3 length: 15 residues. V shed 0 bases, J shed 5 bases, and the junction held 5 bases outside the gene matches. Per germline, CDR1 SGHRS and CDR2 YFSETQ. CDR3 protein: CASSLAAGVNNEQFF. The CDR3 nucleotides are TGCGCCAGCAGCTTGGCGGCGGGAGTGAACAATGAGCAGTTCTTC.

The table lists this clonotype with many counts. The V gene is TRBV3-1, the J gene TRBJ1-2; tentatively, D is TRBD1 (5 bases). Germline values: CDR1 LGHDT, CDR2 YNNKEL (reference sequence). The CDR3 covers 14 residues. V was pared by 2 bases and J by 4 bases, with 11 bases between. CDR3 coding DNA: TGTGCCAGCAGCCAACCGGGACGGACCTATGGCTACACCTTC. Protein: CASSQPGRTYGYTF.

There are a few counts of this clonotype. The chain has TRBV28 and TRBJ2-3, with a tentative D call TRBD2 (5 bases). CDR1 MDHEN and CDR2 SYDVKM come from the germline V gene. Trimming removed 7 bases from V and 2 bases from J, with 16 bases in between. This CDR3 has 15 residues. CDR3 protein: CASKPAGMATDTQYF. Here the CDR3 DNA reads TGTGCCAGCAAACCGGCGGGTATGGCCACAGATACGCAGTATTTT.

The chain has TRBV18 and TRBJ1-5, with a tentative D call TRBD1 (5 bases). The V gene's germline CDR1 is KGHSH and CDR2 LQKENI. CDR3 size: 14 residues. V was cut by 1 base and J by 4 bases, with 8 bases left in between. CDR3 region: CASSPLQENQPQHF. Here the CDR3 DNA reads TGTGCCAGCTCACCACTACAGGAAAATCAGCCCCAGCATTTT.

The table lists this clonotype with a few counts. This chain joins TRBV3-1 and TRBJ1-2; the D is unclear. Trimming left V 4 bases short and J 5 bases short, with 11 bases between. Germline V gives CDR1 LGHDT, CDR2 YNNKEL (reference sequence). The CDR3 sequence is 13 residues long. The CDR3 DNA follows: TGTGCCAGCAGCCCATTCGGGCCGTATGGCTACACCTTC. Its translation: CASSPFGPYGYTF.

CDR3 residues: CASTLTGEANQPQHF. Here the CDR3 DNA reads TGTGCCAGTACCCTGACAGGGGAGGCAAATCAGCCCCAGCATTTT. V and J are TRBV19 and TRBJ1-5; TRBD1 matches at 8 bases. Germline CDR1 reads LNHDA; CDR2 reads SQIVND (reference sequence). V lost 7 bases and J lost 4; bases outside the gene matches: 9. The CDR3 contains 15 residues.

The CDR3 loop is CASSHSGQDYNEQFF. The CDR3 bases are TGCGCCAGCAGCCATTCGGGGCAGGACTACAATGAGCAGTTCTTC. The V gene is TRBV4-1, the J gene TRBJ2-1, with D perhaps TRBD1 or TRBD2 (5 bases each). V gave up 3 bases and J gave up 3 bases, with 12 bases separating them. Germline values: CDR1 MGHRA, CDR2 YSYEKL. This CDR3 is built from 15 residues.

The CDR3 here is CASSLGREDGYTF. The CDR3 DNA follows: TGTGCCAGCAGCTTAGGTAGGGAAGATGGCTACACCTTC. The V gene is TRBV7-9, the J gene TRBJ1-2; D gene ambiguous. In germline, CDR1 is SEHNR, CDR2 FQNEAQ (reference sequence). This CDR3 has 13 residues. V was cut by 1 base and J by 6 bases, with 9 bases left in between.

This clonotype has just a few counts. The V and J genes are TRBV29-1 and TRBJ1-2; 7 nucleotides line up with TRBD1. Germline assignment: CDR1 SQVTM and CDR2 ANQGSEA. The CDR3 loop spans 13 amino acids. V lost 4 bases, J lost 8 bases, and 10 bases stayed unmatched. In DNA form, the CDR3 reads TGCAGCGTTGTCAACGACAGGGTCGGAGGCTACACCTTC. Its protein product is CSVVNDRVGGYTF.

At least ten counts were recorded for this clonotype. The chain employs TRBV20-1 and TRBJ2-1; 8 bases map to TRBD2. Germline CDR1 and CDR2: DFQATT and SNEGSKA (reference sequence). This CDR3 spans 15 amino acids. After removal of 0 bases from V and 8 bases from J, the junction contained 9 bases not matched to a gene. The CDR3 loop is CSARDGTRSVHEQFF. Here the CDR3 DNA reads TGCAGTGCTAGAGACGGGACTAGAAGTGTCCATGAGCAGTTCTTC.

The chain links TRBV30 to TRBJ1-3; D is undetermined. V was pared by 2 bases and J by 4 bases, with 9 bases between. The CDR3 has 13 residues. The germline CDR1 and CDR2 sequences are GTSNPN and SVGIG (reference sequence). CDR3 in amino acids: CAWSRGRGNTIYF. The CDR3 DNA is TGTGCCTGGAGTCGGGGAAGGGGAAACACCATATATTTT.

This clonotype came up a few times. V is TRBV6-4 and J is TRBJ2-1; D might be TRBD2 (5 bases). The CDR3 sequence is 15 residues long. V lost 6 bases and J 3 bases, leaving 15 bases between the germline ends. The germline V gene encodes CDR1 MRHNA and CDR2 SNTAGT. CDR3 DNA: TGTGCCAGCAGCATTAGGACTGGGGACTACAATGAGCAGTTCTTC. It is translated as CASSIRTGDYNEQFF.

The J gene is TRBJ2-1, the V gene TRBV7-3; D is perhaps TRBD1 (5 bases). The CDR3 spans 15 residues. Trimming took 5 bases from V and 4 from J, leaving 15 bases between them. CDR1 is SGHTA and CDR2 is FQGTGA in the germline V gene. CDR3 region: CASSPRSGQYNEQFF. The CDR3 nucleotides read TGTGCCAGCAGCCCCCGCTCAGGGCAGTACAATGAGCAGTTCTTC.

The chain carries TRBV7-2 and TRBJ1-2; TRBD1 matches 7 bases. V lost 8 bases and J lost 5; bases outside the gene matches: 11. The CDR3 totals 14 residues. Germline assignment: CDR1 SGHTA and CDR2 FQGNSA. CDR3 DNA: TGTGCCAGCGGGGCAGACAGGGCGGGGTATGGCTACACCTTC. Translated: CASGADRAGYGYTF.

This rearrangement joins TRBV5-1 to TRBJ1-1; D remains unclear. The germline gives CDR1 SGHRS, CDR2 YFSETQ. This CDR3 contains 15 residues. V dropped 1 base and J dropped 0 bases, with 10 bases sitting between them. The CDR3 is CASSLNVGVNTEAFF. DNA for the CDR3: TGCGCCAGCAGCTTGAACGTCGGGGTGAACACTGAAGCTTTCTTT.

This clonotype came up many times. J is TRBJ2-2 and V is TRBV2; no definite D call. This CDR3 is 15 amino acids long. Trimming took off 1 base at V and 2 bases at J, with 8 bases between the two ends. CDR1 is SNHLY, CDR2 FYNNEI, per germline. The CDR3 here is CASSEVPANTGELFF. The CDR3 region has the DNA TGTGCCAGCAGTGAAGTCCCAGCAAACACCGGGGAGCTGTTTTTT.

This clonotype turned up a few times. The rearrangement links TRBV5-1 to TRBJ2-1; 10 positions match TRBD1. Germline CDR1 and CDR2: SGHRS and YFSETQ. V was clipped by 7 bases and J by 5 bases; unmatched bases: 9. This CDR3 region has 15 residues. The chain's CDR3 is CASGFRDRGDNEQFF. In DNA, the CDR3 is TGCGCCAGCGGGTTCCGGGACAGGGGTGACAATGAGCAGTTCTTC.

This clonotype was seen at least ten times. The rearrangement links TRBV7-2 to TRBJ2-1, with a tentative D call TRBD2 (8 bases). Germline CDR1 SGHTA, CDR2 FQGNSA. This CDR3 spans 15 amino acids. Trimming removed 1 base at V and 9 bases at J, with 16 bases between. The CDR3 DNA reads TGTGCCAGCAGCTTAGTCGGGACAGCGGGGGTTGAGCAGTTCTTC. Residues: CASSLVGTAGVEQFF.

This chain joins TRBV5-1 and TRBJ2-2; a possible D gene is TRBD1 (7 bases). Trimming pared 4 bases from V and 4 bases from J, leaving 20 bases between. This CDR3 is built from 17 residues. The V gene's germline CDR1 is SGHRS and CDR2 YFSETQ. CDR3 nucleotides: TGCGCCAGCAGCCTTACTGAGGGGGCGCGGGGCACCGGGGAGCTGTTTTTT. Residues: CASSLTEGARGTGELFF.

This clonotype was detected ten times or more. This sequence joins TRBV29-1 and TRBJ1-2; TRBD1 agrees at 7 bases. CDR1 and CDR2 from the germline V gene are SQVTM and ANQGSEA. V shed 4 bases and J 8 bases; nucleotides not matched to a gene: 19. The CDR3 is made up of 16 amino acids. Here the CDR3 DNA reads TGCAGCGTTGGGCACCCCGACAGGGCCCCCCGTTCGGGCTACACCTTC. Protein sequence: CSVGHPDRAPRSGYTF.

This clonotype has a handful of counts. The chain combines TRBV18 with TRBJ1-2, with D possibly TRBD1 on 5 matching bases. V lost 2 bases and J 6 bases, leaving 10 bases between the germline ends. This CDR3 spans 13 amino acids. Germline V gives CDR1 KGHSH, CDR2 LQKENI. The CDR3 spells CASSPKDSNGYTF. CDR3 bases: TGTGCCAGCTCACCAAAAGACAGTAATGGCTACACCTTC.

This clonotype was seen more than once but under ten times. The chain has TRBV18 and TRBJ2-1, with 7 bases lining up with TRBD2. V dropped 6 bases and J dropped 8; count of bases not matched to a gene: 7. This CDR3 contains 13 residues. Germline V gives CDR1 KGHSH, CDR2 LQKENI. The CDR3 loop reads CASSGGGSDEQFF. The DNA of the CDR3 is TGTGCCAGCTCGGGTGGCGGGAGCGATGAGCAGTTCTTC.

This clonotype was recorded a few times. The chain has TRBV7-2 and TRBJ2-1; the match to TRBD2 covers 8 bases. This CDR3 is 14 amino acids long. Germline V gene lookup returns CDR1 SGHTA and CDR2 FQGNSA. Trimming at V came to 5 bases and at J to 6 bases, leaving 6 bases not matched to a gene. CDR3 in amino acids: CASSPWTSPNEQFF. CDR3 DNA sequence: TGTGCCAGCAGCCCGTGGACTAGCCCCAATGAGCAGTTCTTC.

The rearrangement uses TRBV5-1 and TRBJ1-2; D remains ambiguous. The CDR3 runs 14 residues. V dropped 4 bases and J dropped 6 bases, with 16 bases sitting between them. The germline V gene has CDR1 SGHRS and CDR2 YFSETQ. This CDR3 is CASSPQATIDGYTF. The CDR3 DNA sequence: TGCGCCAGCAGCCCCCAAGCTACTATCGATGGCTACACCTTC.

In this sample, this clonotype turned up many times. The J gene is TRBJ2-1, the V gene TRBV29-1; D not certain. Germline lookup yields CDR1 SQVTM and CDR2 ANQGSEA. The V end lost 4 bases, the J end lost 9 bases, and 16 bases lay between the germline ends. The CDR3 extends over 13 amino acids. The CDR3 region is CSVVQASYSEQFF. The CDR3 region has the DNA TGCAGCGTTGTTCAGGCCAGTTATAGTGAGCAGTTCTTC.